This TCR beta chain is from a study of CD8 T cells in ankylosing spondylitis. Details on this clonotype: Its antigen is unknown.

Germline V CDR1 and CDR2: SGDLS, YYNGEE. V lost 1 base to trimming and J lost 6 bases, with 4 bases between them. The CDR3 is 12 residues long. Making the TCR beta libraries involved quantitative 5'-RACE with molecular barcodes. Each CDR3 protein is one row after TCRdb ran MiXCR on the 5' RACE reads. Of 36,000 or so distinct CDR3 sequences detected, 5.5% to 7.5% appear once; the ten largest clones hold about an eighth. General observations from the study: Seemingly distinctive of ankylosing spondylitis blood was a TCR beta motif formed by eight highly homologous variants. Previous work reported some of these motif variants in the synovial fluid and blood of reactive arthritis.

The V call is TRBV9, the J call TRBJ2-2; no firm D call. This TCR came from a male donor with ankylosing spondylitis or in good health (not recorded which). Sequencing was performed on blood, either unsorted or a sorted T cell fraction (not recorded which). CDR3 nucleotides: TGTGCCAGCAGCGTACTTCCCGGGGAGCTGTTTTTT. Its translation is CASSVLPGELFF. Supplemented by reference TRBV9 and TRBJ2-2, the full variable domain reads DSGVTQTPKHLITATGQRVTLRCSPRSGDLSVYWYQQSLDQGLQFLIQYYNGEERAKGNILERFSAQQFPDLHSELNLSSLELGDSALYFCASSVLPGELFFGEGSRLTVL.